These 12 T cell receptor beta chains share one sample of origin, sequenced in a study of cytomegalovirus exposure and HLA in healthy donors. Amplification used 60 Vbeta primers and 13 Jbeta primers. TCRdb's table, derived via immunoSEQ multiplex PCR, lists solely in-frame clones and lacks some. This repertoire shows approximately 200,000 clones, roughly 80% found once; its top ten account for 0.2% to 0.25%. The sample consisted of PBMCs. All receptors come from a girl aged 2-15 years in good health and CMV-seronegative.

The rearrangement links TRBV5-8 to TRBJ1-1; 7 bases agree with TRBD1. CDR3 length equals 14 residues. The V and J ends lost 1 base and 7 bases, in that order; junction bases with no gene match: 7. CDR1 SGHTS and CDR2 YDEGEE come from the germline V gene. The CDR3 bases are TGTGCCAGCAGCTTGTTACAGGGGATACTTGAAGCTTTCTTT. Translating gives CASSLLQGILEAFF.

Only a few counts were recorded for this clone. The rearrangement joins TRBV9 to TRBJ2-3; TRBD1 matches at 9 bases. Germline CDR1 is SGDLS and CDR2 is YYNGEE. This CDR3 comprises 17 residues. J lost 1 base, V lost 0 bases, and 6 bases had no gene match. The CDR3 region is CASSVGLWDRGTDTQYF. DNA for the CDR3: TGTGCCAGCAGCGTAGGACTGTGGGACAGGGGCACAGATACGCAGTATTTT.

The CDR3 bases are TGTGCCTGGAGTGTACGGAGGCTAGCGGGAGCGGGTGAGCAGTACTTC. Translating it yields CAWSVRRLAGAGEQYF. The chain recombines TRBV30 with TRBJ2-7; 10 positions agree with TRBD2. J lost 7 bases, V lost 0 bases, and 12 bases had no gene match. The germline CDR1 and CDR2 sequences are GTSNPN and SVGIG (reference sequence). The CDR3 runs to 16 residues.

Here the CDR3 reads CASSPWDSPNYGYTF. Written as DNA, the CDR3 is TGTGCCAGCTCACCTTGGGACAGTCCTAACTATGGCTACACCTTC. The chain carries TRBV18 and TRBJ1-2, with 7 bases fitting TRBD1. V shed 3 bases, J shed 0 bases, and the junction held 4 bases outside the gene matches. This CDR3 comprises 15 residues. Looked up from germline, CDR1 is KGHSH and CDR2 is LQKENI.

The chain has TRBV30 and TRBJ2-1; D is ambiguous. The germline CDR1 and CDR2 sequences are GTSNPN and SVGIG (reference sequence). V was pared by 0 bases and J by 9 bases, with 12 bases between. This CDR3 is 13 amino acids long. This chain's CDR3 is CAWSVQPLGEQFF. CDR3 coding DNA: TGTGCCTGGAGTGTACAGCCGCTCGGTGAGCAGTTCTTC. Combining the CDR3 with reference TRBV30 and TRBJ2-1 gives the whole variable domain SQTIHQWPATLVQPVGSPLSLECTVEGTSNPNLYWYRQAAGRGLQLLFYSVGIGQISSEVPQNLSASRPQDRQFILSSKKLLLSDSGFYLCAWSVQPLGEQFFGPGTRLTVL.

This clone appeared a single time. The V and J genes are TRBV15 and TRBJ1-2; 7 bases map to TRBD1. Trimming removed 4 bases from V and 5 bases from J; junction bases left unmatched: 16. Germline V gene lookup returns CDR1 LNHNV and CDR2 YYDKDF (reference sequence). This CDR3 region has 17 residues. This CDR3 reads CATSTLLMPTGKYGYTF. The CDR3 DNA sequence: TGTGCCACCAGCACACTCCTTATGCCGACAGGGAAGTATGGCTACACCTTC.

V is TRBV4-1 and J is TRBJ2-4; 11 bases match TRBD2. The CDR3 contains 17 residues. The V gene's germline CDR1 is MGHRA and CDR2 YSYEKL. V lost 4 bases to trimming and J lost 4 bases; unmatched junction nucleotides: 9. The CDR3 coding sequence is TGCGCCAGCAGCCCAGAAGGACTAGCGGGTTGGAAAAACATTCAGTACTTC. Amino acid sequence: CASSPEGLAGWKNIQYF.

This clone was observed a single time. An end of the junction does not agree with germline; a read error may underlie this. This chain uses TRBV28 with TRBJ2-1; 8 bases agree with TRBD2. The CDR3 consists of 16 residues. Germline CDR1 reads MDHEN; CDR2 reads SYDVKM. The CDR3 protein is CSSLNLAGNRNNEQFF. DNA for the CDR3: TGTTCCAGCCTGAACTTAGCGGGGAACCGGAACAATGAGCAGTTCTTC.

The chain carries TRBV19 and TRBJ1-1; 10 bases line up with TRBD1. Germline CDR1 and CDR2: LNHDA and SQIVND (reference sequence). V gave up 6 bases and J gave up 6 bases; unmatched junction bases: 10. This CDR3 is 15 amino acids long. The CDR3 sequence: CASSSPGQGPSEAFF. The CDR3 DNA is TGTGCCAGTAGCTCCCCGGGACAGGGGCCGTCTGAAGCTTTCTTT. The variable domain in full, completed from reference TRBV19 and TRBJ1-1, reads DGGITQSPKYLFRKEGQNVTLSCEQNLNHDAMYWYRQDPGQGLRLIYYSQIVNDFQKGDIAEGYSVSREKKESFPLTVTSAQKNPTAFYLCASSSPGQGPSEAFFGQGTRLTVV.

This chain joins TRBV27 and TRBJ2-5; D might be TRBD1 (6 bases). V dropped 3 bases and J dropped 1 base, with 9 bases sitting between them. This CDR3 has 14 residues. Germline V gene data show CDR1 as MNHEY and CDR2 as SMNVEV (reference sequence). The CDR3 DNA is TGTGCCAGCAGTTTTGTCAGGGGCCAAGAGACCCAGTACTTC. As protein: CASSFVRGQETQYF.

The chain is built from TRBV5-4 and TRBJ2-7, with D perhaps TRBD1 (5 bases). Germline V lookup: CDR1 SGHNT, CDR2 YYREEE (reference sequence). There are 15 residues in the CDR3. Trimming stripped 0 bases from V and 1 base from J, with 11 bases between. CDR3 DNA: TGTGCCAGCAGCTTGGGATTACAGGAATCCTACGAGCAGTACTTC. Its protein is CASSLGLQESYEQYF.

In its sample, this clone was seen once. The chain employs TRBV7-6 and TRBJ2-1; 8 nucleotides match TRBD1. The CDR3 has 16 amino acids. Germline V gives CDR1 SGHVS, CDR2 FNYEAQ. V trimming: 5 bases; J trimming: 1 base; junction bases outside the gene matches: 7. The DNA of the CDR3 is TGTGCCAGCAGCCTTAGACAGGGGAGTTCCTACAATGAGCAGTTCTTC. It specifies CASSLRQGSSYNEQFF.